This is a list of T cell receptor beta chains from one sample in a study of Ad26.COV2.S vaccination and SARS-CoV-2 variants. Here immunoSEQ multiplex PCR was the method, and the copy in TCRdb shows in-frame clones only, minus some. The data contain approximately 300,000 clones, 85% of them singletons. Sequencing was performed on peripheral blood, taken in a trial of Ad26.COV2.S vaccine versus placebo. These receptor sequences come from a person aged 18-60 years who received the Ad26.COV2.S COVID-19 vaccine or a placebo. The CDR3 runs from the conserved cysteine through the conserved F or W. A D gene is named only where the DNA matches it firmly. Only part of the rows carry a size: once, few, many, or a class if the clone is expanded.

size	D	V	J	DNA	CDR3
-	-	TRBV2	TRBJ1-1	TGTGCCAGCAGTGAGAGAAGGGAGAGTGAAGCTTTCTTT	CASSERRESEAFF
few	-	TRBV7-9	TRBJ1-5	TGTGCCACCGACGGGCCACATAGCAATCAGCCCCAGCATTTT	CATDGPHSNQPQHF
-	-	TRBV7-8	TRBJ1-1	TGTGCCAGCAGCTTAGGCAGGTGGTCTGAAGCTTTCTTT	CASSLGRWSEAFF
-	-	TRBV25-1	TRBJ2-7	TGTGCCAGCAGTGACCGACAAGGCGGTGAGCAGTACTTC	CASSDRQGGEQYF
once	TRBD1	TRBV7-2	TRBJ2-7	TGTGCCAGCAGCCAATCCGGGACAGACTACTACGAGCAGTACTTC	CASSQSGTDYYEQYF
-	-	TRBV28	TRBJ1-5	TGTGCCAGCAGCCGCCCTGGGAGCAATCAGCCCCAGCATTTT	CASSRPGSNQPQHF
-	-	TRBV11-3	TRBJ2-4	TGTGCCAGCAGCTTAGACAGAAACATTCAGTACTTC	CASSLDRNIQYF
once	TRBD1	TRBV6-1	TRBJ2-7	TGTGCCAGCAGTGACAGGGGGCGAAGGGAGCAGTACTTC	CASSDRGRREQYF
-	TRBD2	TRBV19	TRBJ2-5	TGTGCCAGTAGCTTCCGGGGGGGCAGGGAGACCCAGTACTTC	CASSFRGGRETQYF
-	-	TRBV9	TRBJ2-2	TGTGCCAGCAGCGTAGCTCCGGGTTACACCGGGGAGCTGTTTTTT	CASSVAPGYTGELFF
-	-	TRBV5-4	TRBJ2-7	TGTGCCAGCAGCTTGGGGGCCTCAAATTTTGAGCAGTACTTC	CASSLGASNFEQYF
-	-	TRBV27	TRBJ1-5	TGTGCCAGCAGTTTAGTACAGTATAGCAATCAGCCCCAGCATTTT	CASSLVQYSNQPQHF
once	TRBD1	TRBV7-9	TRBJ1-1	TGTGCCAGCAGCCATACAGCAGGGGGCGTCTGGGTGGACACTGAAGCTTTCTTT	CASSHTAGGVWVDTEAFF
-	-	TRBV11-2	TRBJ2-7	TGTGCCAGCAGCTTAGGTCCGGCAGGCTCCTACGAGCAGTACTTC	CASSLGPAGSYEQYF
-	-	TRBV11-2	TRBJ1-4	TGTGCCAGCAGAAAAGGGGATCCCCCTAATGAAAAACTGTTTTTT	CASRKGDPPNEKLFF
few	TRBD1	TRBV6-6	TRBJ1-2	TGTGCCAGCAGCCTAGACGGGACAGAAGAGGACACCTTC	CASSLDGTEEDTF
-	-	TRBV30	TRBJ2-7	TGTGCCTGGAGTAACCCCCCCTCCGACTACGAGCAGTACTTC	CAWSNPPSDYEQYF
-	-	TRBV3-1/TRBV3-2	TRBJ2-5	TGTGCCAGCAGCCAAGGAAGGGGGGGCTCGAAAGAGACCCAGTACTTC	CASSQGRGGSKETQYF
-	-	TRBV2	TRBJ2-3	TGTGCCAGCACGGCAGTCACAGATACGCAGTATTTT	CASTAVTDTQYF
-	-	TRBV27	TRBJ2-1	TGTGCCAGCAGGCCAGGAGTTTACAATGAGCAGTTCTTC	CASRPGVYNEQFF
-	-	TRBV6-5	TRBJ1-2	TGTGCCAGCAGCCTCGGCGGGTCCGACTATGGCTACACCTTC	CASSLGGSDYGYTF
-	-	TRBV30	TRBJ2-7	TGTGCCTGCCGCCTGAGCTCCTACGAGCAGTACTTC	CACRLSSYEQYF
-	-	TRBV19	TRBJ1-4	TGTGCCAGTAGTATAGATGAACGATCAGCTGAAAAACTGTTTTTT	CASSIDERSAEKLFF
-	-	TRBV30	TRBJ1-2	TGTGCCTGGAGGGCAGGGAATGGCTACACCTTC	CAWRAGNGYTF
-	-	TRBV12-2	TRBJ2-7	TGTGCAGAGTCATCCTCCTACGAGCAGTACTTC	CAESSSYEQYF
-	TRBD2	TRBV9	TRBJ2-5	TGTGCCAGCAGCGTAGGAGGGGCTAGCGGGGCCCAAGAGACCCAGTACTTC	CASSVGGASGAQETQYF
few	-	TRBV7-9	TRBJ2-7	TGTGCCAGCAGCACCAACTACGAGCAGTACTTC	CASSTNYEQYF
-	-	TRBV12-3/TRBV12-4	TRBJ2-5	TGTGCCAGCAGTGCAAAGGAGACCCAGTACTTC	CASSAKETQYF
-	-	TRBV6-4	TRBJ2-3	TGTGCCAGCAGTCCCCATGGCAAAAGCACAGATACGCAGTATTTT	CASSPHGKSTDTQYF
-	TRBD1	TRBV7-6	TRBJ1-5	TGTGCCAGCAGCTTAATACGCGGGACAGGGATTAATCAGCCCCAGCATTTT	CASSLIRGTGINQPQHF
-	-	TRBV10-3	TRBJ1-5	TGTGCCATCAGTGACAGCAATCAGCCCCAGCATTTT	CAISDSNQPQHF
-	TRBD2	TRBV5-5	TRBJ2-2	TGTGCCAGCAGCGTGACTAGCGGGGGGTCCACCGGGGAGCTGTTTTTT	CASSVTSGGSTGELFF
-	-	TRBV7-3	TRBJ1-1	TGTGCCAGCAGCACCCAGGGGAACACTGAAGCTTTCTTT	CASSTQGNTEAFF
once	TRBD2	TRBV4-2	TRBJ2-5	TGTGCCAGCAGCGGAAACCAACTAGCGGGGGCAGAGACCCAGTACTTC	CASSGNQLAGAETQYF
-	TRBD2	TRBV10-1	TRBJ2-5	TGCGCCAGCAGACCCAAAAGGGGGTTCCGGAGCGGGGGCCAAGAGACCCAGTACTTC	CASRPKRGFRSGGQETQYF
-	-	TRBV27	TRBJ2-7	TGTGCCAGCAGTTTATCGGACAGAAGATCCTCCGAGCAGTACTTC	CASSLSDRRSSEQYF
-	TRBD2	TRBV6-4	TRBJ2-3	TGTGCCAGCAGTCCTTCTAGCGGGGAGACAGATACGCAGTATTTT	CASSPSSGETDTQYF
-	-	TRBV2	TRBJ1-1	TGTGCCAGCAGTTGGACTAACACTGAAGCTTTCTTT	CASSWTNTEAFF
-	-	TRBV3-1/TRBV3-2	TRBJ2-6	TGTGCCAGCAGCCAAGTCATGGACGTCCTGACTTTC	CASSQVMDVLTF
-	-	TRBV5-4	TRBJ2-1	TGTGCCAGCAGCTTGGGCCCTTCTTATGAGCAGTTCTTC	CASSLGPSYEQFF
-	TRBD2	TRBV30	TRBJ2-1	TGTGCCTGGAGTCGTAAACTAGCGGGGGGGCCGCGTGAGCAGTTCTTC	CAWSRKLAGGPREQFF
-	-	TRBV30	TRBJ1-4	TGTGCCTGGAGGGACGGCGGACCTACTGAAAAACTGTTTTTT	CAWRDGGPTEKLFF
-	-	TRBV5-1	TRBJ2-3	TGCGCCAGCAGCTTGGTGGCCTTCACAGATACGCAGTATTTT	CASSLVAFTDTQYF
once	-	TRBV6-6	TRBJ1-1	TGTGCCAGCAGCCCCGGGACTGGGGACACTGAAGCTTTCTTT	CASSPGTGDTEAFF
-	-	TRBV7-2	TRBJ2-5	TGTGCCAGCAGCTTAGGGGGGACCATTCGGACCCAGTACTTC	CASSLGGTIRTQYF
-	-	TRBV11-3	TRBJ2-7	TGTGCCAGCAGCTTAGTAGCGTCTACTTCCTACGAGCAGTACTTC	CASSLVASTSYEQYF
-	-	TRBV20-1	TRBJ1-1	TGCAGTGCTAGTTTAGGTGGAACTGAAGCTTTCTTT	CSASLGGTEAFF
-	TRBD1	TRBV4-1	TRBJ1-6	TGCGCCAGCAGCCAAGCCTCCGGACAGGCTCTTAATTCACCCCTCCACTTT	CASSQASGQALNSPLHF